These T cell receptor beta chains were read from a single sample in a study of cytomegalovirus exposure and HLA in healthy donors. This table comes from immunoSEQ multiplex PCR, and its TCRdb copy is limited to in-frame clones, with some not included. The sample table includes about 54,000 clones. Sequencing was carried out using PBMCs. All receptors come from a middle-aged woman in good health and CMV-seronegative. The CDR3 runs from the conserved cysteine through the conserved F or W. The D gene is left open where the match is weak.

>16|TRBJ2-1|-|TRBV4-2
CASSQDWAQVYNEQFF
TGTGCCAGCAGCCAAGATTGGGCCCAAGTCTACAATGAGCAGTTCTTC
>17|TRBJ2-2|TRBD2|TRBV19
CASSAPRSGRSAGELFF
TGTGCCAGTAGTGCTCCCCGAAGCGGGAGGAGTGCCGGGGAGCTGTTTTTT
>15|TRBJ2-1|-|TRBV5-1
CASSLEVPAYNEQFF
TGCGCCAGCAGCTTAGAGGTCCCAGCCTACAATGAGCAGTTCTTC
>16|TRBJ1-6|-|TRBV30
CAWRGLASTYNSPLHF
TGTGCCTGGAGGGGACTGGCGAGTACCTATAATTCACCCCTCCACTTT
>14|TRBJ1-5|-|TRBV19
CASNAVQGHQPQHF
TGTGCCAGTAACGCTGTTCAGGGCCATCAGCCCCAGCATTTT
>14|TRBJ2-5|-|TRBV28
CASSPPEGGETQYF
TGTGCCAGCAGTCCCCCTGAGGGTGGGGAGACCCAGTACTTC
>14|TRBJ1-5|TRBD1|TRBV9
CASSPGQEFQPQHF
TGTGCCAGCAGCCCGGGACAGGAGTTTCAGCCCCAGCATTTT
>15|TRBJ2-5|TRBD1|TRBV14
CASSSWTGPQETQYF
TGTGCCAGCAGCTCGTGGACAGGGCCACAAGAGACCCAGTACTTC
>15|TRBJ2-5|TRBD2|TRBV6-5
CASSSLAGWQETQYF
TGTGCCAGCAGTTCCCTAGCGGGGTGGCAAGAGACCCAGTACTTC
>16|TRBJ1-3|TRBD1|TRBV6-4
CASSAPPQGTGNTIYF
TGTGCCAGCAGCGCTCCTCCACAGGGGACTGGAAACACCATATATTTT
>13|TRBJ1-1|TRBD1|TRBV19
CASSSQGASEAFF
TGTGCCAGTAGTTCACAGGGGGCTTCTGAAGCTTTCTTT
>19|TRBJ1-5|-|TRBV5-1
CASSFSQNQLPFSNQPQHF
TGCGCCAGCAGCTTTTCCCAGAATCAATTGCCTTTTAGCAATCAGCCCCAGCATTTT
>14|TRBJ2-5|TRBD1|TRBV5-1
CASSLGGGGETQYF
TGCGCCAGCAGCTTGGGAGGGGGCGGAGAGACCCAGTACTTC
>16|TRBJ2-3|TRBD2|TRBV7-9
CASSQRLAGGTDTQYF
TGTGCCAGCAGCCAACGACTAGCGGGAGGGACAGATACGCAGTATTTT
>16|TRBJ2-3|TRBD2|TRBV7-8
CASRGASGGVTDTQYF
TGTGCCAGCAGGGGGGCTAGCGGGGGTGTCACAGATACGCAGTATTTT